The rows below give T cell receptor beta chains drawn from one sample of a study of T cells in localized non-small cell lung cancer. The assay was immunoSEQ multiplex PCR, and TCRdb's table has in-frame clones only and misses some. The sample carries about 78,000 clones, roughly four fifths recorded once. The specimen was peripheral blood, collected before any cancer treatment. All receptors come from a man between 40 and 70 years old with stage I lung adenocarcinoma. The CDR3 runs from the conserved cysteine through the conserved F or W. The order of the fields is CDR3 DNA, CDR3 protein, V gene, J gene, clone size, D gene. A D gene is named only where the DNA matches it firmly. Expanded clones are given a class, and other clones once, few, many or no size at all.

DNA: TGTGCCAGCAGCTTCGGGGGAGGGGGCGCTCCGTATGGCTACACCTTC
CDR3: CASSFGGGGAPYGYTF
V: TRBV4-2
J: TRBJ1-2
size: NA
D: TRBD1

DNA: TGCGCCAGCAGCTTGGGCCAGCAATACAGGGACCGACAAGAGACCCAGTACTTC
CDR3: CASSLGQQYRDRQETQYF
V: TRBV5-1
J: TRBJ2-5
size: NA
D: NA

DNA: TGTGCCAGCAGCCAGGGGGTCCGCACAGATACGCAGTATTTT
CDR3: CASSQGVRTDTQYF
V: TRBV7-7
J: TRBJ2-3
size: NA
D: TRBD1

DNA: TGTGCCAGTAGTATAGGACGGGGAAACCAAGAGACCCAGTACTTC
CDR3: CASSIGRGNQETQYF
V: TRBV19
J: TRBJ2-5
size: NA
D: NA

DNA: TGTGCCAGCAGTAACCAACCGGGACAGGGGACCTACGAGCAGTACTTC
CDR3: CASSNQPGQGTYEQYF
V: TRBV27
J: TRBJ2-7
size: NA
D: TRBD1

DNA: TGCGCCAGCAGCTTGGAGGCGGCTCGGAACACTGAAGCTTTCTTT
CDR3: CASSLEAARNTEAFF
V: TRBV5-1
J: TRBJ1-1
size: NA
D: NA

DNA: TGTGCCAGCAGCTTGCGCGGGAGAGGGAACAATGAGCAGTTCTTC
CDR3: CASSLRGRGNNEQFF
V: TRBV11-2
J: TRBJ2-1
size: NA
D: TRBD2

DNA: TGTGCCAGCAGCCCGATGCCTGAATCGAAAGAGACCCAGTACTTC
CDR3: CASSPMPESKETQYF
V: TRBV14
J: TRBJ2-5
size: few
D: NA

DNA: TGTGCCAGCAGCTACGGACAAGAGACCCAGTACTTC
CDR3: CASSYGQETQYF
V: TRBV2
J: TRBJ2-5
size: NA
D: NA

DNA: TGCGCCAGCAGCCTTCGTGGCGGGGGACAGGTCAACTATGGCTACACCTTC
CDR3: CASSLRGGGQVNYGYTF
V: TRBV5-1
J: TRBJ1-2
size: NA
D: TRBD1

DNA: TGTGCCAGCAGCGCCAGGGGGCCTGATGAAAAACTGTTTTTT
CDR3: CASSARGPDEKLFF
V: TRBV9
J: TRBJ1-4
size: NA
D: TRBD1

DNA: TGTGCCAGCAGCGCAGGGGGGGGCCTAGATACGCAGTATTTT
CDR3: CASSAGGGLDTQYF
V: TRBV9
J: TRBJ2-3
size: NA
D: NA

DNA: TGTGCCATCAGTGAGTTGGGACAGGAGAACACTGAAGCTTTCTTT
CDR3: CAISELGQENTEAFF
V: TRBV10-3
J: TRBJ1-1
size: NA
D: TRBD1

DNA: TGCGCCAGCACCCCATATTCACTTGCGTCGAATCAGCCCCAGCATTTT
CDR3: CASTPYSLASNQPQHF
V: TRBV23-1
J: TRBJ1-5
size: once
D: NA

DNA: TGCAGTGCAAACAGGGTCTACGAGCAGTACTTC
CDR3: CSANRVYEQYF
V: TRBV20-1
J: TRBJ2-7
size: NA
D: NA

DNA: TGTGCCAGCTCACCTGAGACTAGTCCGCCCTACGAGCAGTACTTC
CDR3: CASSPETSPPYEQYF
V: TRBV18
J: TRBJ2-7
size: NA
D: NA

DNA: TGTGCCAGCAGCGTAGAAACCAGGGGCGGGACTGAAGCTTTCTTT
CDR3: CASSVETRGGTEAFF
V: TRBV9
J: TRBJ1-1
size: few
D: NA

DNA: TGCGCCAGCAGCTTGGTGGTAGGCTACGAGCAGTACTTC
CDR3: CASSLVVGYEQYF
V: TRBV5-1
J: TRBJ2-7
size: NA
D: NA

DNA: TGTGCCAGCTCACCACCGAGTGGGAGGTTGGGGGAGCAGTTCTTC
CDR3: CASSPPSGRLGEQFF
V: TRBV18
J: TRBJ2-1
size: NA
D: NA

DNA: TGTGCCAGCAGTTTTTCGGGTTCCGGTCGGGCTTTCTTT
CDR3: CASSFSGSGRAFF
V: TRBV28
J: TRBJ1-1
size: NA
D: NA

DNA: TGTGCCAGCAGTCCTCTCGGGACAGGGAATCAGCCCCAGCATTTT
CDR3: CASSPLGTGNQPQHF
V: TRBV27
J: TRBJ1-5
size: NA
D: TRBD1

DNA: TGCGCCAGCAGCTTGGCTGGGACCCAAGAGACCCAGTACTTC
CDR3: CASSLAGTQETQYF
V: TRBV5-1
J: TRBJ2-5
size: NA
D: NA

DNA: TGTGCCAGCAGCGTGCGGGGGACTGGCTCCTACGAGCAGTACTTC
CDR3: CASSVRGTGSYEQYF
V: TRBV9
J: TRBJ2-7
size: few
D: TRBD2

DNA: TGTGCCAGCTCCCCCGCGGGAGGAAGGTACAATGAGCAGTTCTTC
CDR3: CASSPAGGRYNEQFF
V: TRBV18
J: TRBJ2-1
size: NA
D: TRBD2

DNA: TGCGCCAGCACTGGCCTTCTGGGTGAAGCTTTCTTT
CDR3: CASTGLLGEAFF
V: TRBV10-2
J: TRBJ1-1
size: NA
D: NA

DNA: TGTGCCAGCAGTGAGCCAGGGGTGGGAAGAAACACTGAAGCTTTCTTT
CDR3: CASSEPGVGRNTEAFF
V: TRBV6-4
J: TRBJ1-1
size: NA
D: NA

DNA: TGTGCCAGCTCACCACCGGGGCAGGGAGTACAGTTCTTC
CDR3: CASSPPGQGVQFF
V: TRBV18
J: TRBJ2-1
size: few
D: NA

DNA: TGCGCCAGCAGACGCGGGATAGGGGGCAGCTACAATGAGCAGTTCTTC
CDR3: CASRRGIGGSYNEQFF
V: TRBV5-1
J: TRBJ2-1
size: NA
D: NA

DNA: TGTGCCAGCACCGAGGGGCAGACTGTGCTACGAGCGCAGTACTTC
CDR3: CASTEGQTVLRAQYF
V: TRBV5-8
J: TRBJ2-7
size: NA
D: NA

DNA: TGCGCCAGCAGCTCGTCCGGGACATTTAGCACAGATACGCAGTATTTT
CDR3: CASSSSGTFSTDTQYF
V: TRBV5-1
J: TRBJ2-3
size: NA
D: NA

DNA: TGCGCCAGCAGCCAACTTACAAGTAATACGCAGTATTTT
CDR3: CASSQLTSNTQYF
V: TRBV4-3
J: TRBJ2-3
size: NA
D: NA

DNA: TGTGCCTGGCAGCATATCAGCGGGGACGAGCAGTACTTC
CDR3: CAWQHISGDEQYF
V: TRBV30
J: TRBJ2-7
size: NA
D: TRBD2

DNA: TGTGCCAGCAGCTTGGAGTCCCTCTCCGGGGGCTACACCTTC
CDR3: CASSLESLSGGYTF
V: TRBV5-6
J: TRBJ1-2
size: NA
D: NA

DNA: TGCGCCAGCACCCGGGACAGGGGCGCCTTAAGGGAGCTGTTTTTT
CDR3: CASTRDRGALRELFF
V: TRBV5-1
J: TRBJ2-2
size: NA
D: TRBD1

DNA: TGTGCCAGCAGGCCGACGGCTTATGAAAAACTGTTTTTT
CDR3: CASRPTAYEKLFF
V: TRBV28
J: TRBJ1-4
size: NA
D: NA

DNA: TGTGCCAGCAGTTACAGTTTGGCCAGGGACTACGAGCAGTTCTTC
CDR3: CASSYSLARDYEQFF
V: TRBV6-5
J: TRBJ2-1
size: NA
D: TRBD2

DNA: TGTGCCAGTAGTGACAGGTTCTATGGCTACACCTTC
CDR3: CASSDRFYGYTF
V: TRBV19
J: TRBJ1-2
size: NA
D: NA

DNA: TGTGCCAGCTCGGATAGGGCTAGCCCACGAAGACCCTACGAGCAGTACTTC
CDR3: CASSDRASPRRPYEQYF
V: TRBV11-2
J: TRBJ2-7
size: once
D: NA

DNA: TGCGCCAGCAGCCTCTCTGGGATTCACGGCGAGCAGTACTTC
CDR3: CASSLSGIHGEQYF
V: TRBV5-1
J: TRBJ2-7
size: NA
D: NA

DNA: TGTGCCAGCAGCTTAGGGGCAGACTATGGCTACACCTTC
CDR3: CASSLGADYGYTF
V: TRBV7-9
J: TRBJ1-2
size: few
D: NA

DNA: TGCAGTGCTAGCCCGAACAATGAGCAGTTCTTC
CDR3: CSASPNNEQFF
V: TRBV20-1
J: TRBJ2-1
size: NA
D: NA

DNA: TGTGCCAGCAGCCTACGGACAGGGTGGAACACTGAAGCTTTCTTT
CDR3: CASSLRTGWNTEAFF
V: TRBV14
J: TRBJ1-1
size: medium-sized
D: TRBD1

DNA: TGTGCCATCAGTGAGTCTCAGGCAGACTATGGCTACACCTTC
CDR3: CAISESQADYGYTF
V: TRBV10-3
J: TRBJ1-2
size: NA
D: NA